The 23 T cell receptor beta chains below all came from one sample that was sequenced in a study of molecular identifiers for immune sequencing clone quantification. TCRdb reprocessed the PCR reads via MiXCR and lists one record per CDR3 protein. The table has some 680,000 distinct CDR3 sequences, roughly 25% seen once. The sample comprised naive CD8+ T cells from blood, with Jurkat cell RNA spiked in. Subset defined: FACS-sorted CD8+CD4-CCR7+CD45RA+ naive T cells. The receptor set was obtained from a human donor in good health. Some libraries in this study had Jurkat cell RNA spiked in.

The chain joins TRBV6-6 to TRBJ2-7; TRBD1 agrees at 12 bases. The V segment lost 5 bases and the J segment 5 bases; nucleotides outside the gene matches: 7. Germline V gene data show CDR1 as MNHNY and CDR2 as SVGAGI (reference sequence). This CDR3 has 15 amino acids. This chain's CDR3 is CASSNGDRGLHEQYF. DNA for the CDR3: TGTGCCAGCAGTAATGGGGACAGGGGGCTCCACGAGCAGTACTTC.

This clonotype occurred many times. This sequence joins TRBV5-1 and TRBJ1-1; D remains ambiguous. The CDR3 spans 13 residues. The germline V gene encodes CDR1 SGHRS and CDR2 YFSETQ. Between the trimmed V and J ends, which lost 2 bases and 0 bases, there was a span of 5 bases. The CDR3 DNA sequence: TGCGCCAGCAGCTTTGCCATGAACACTGAAGCTTTCTTT. Translated, it gives CASSFAMNTEAFF.

This clonotype came up a few times. The genes are TRBV21-1 and TRBJ2-7; the table's D call, TRBD1, was not checked against the DNA. TRBV21-1 is a recognized pseudogene. CDR3 length equals 17 residues. CDR3 nucleotide sequence: TGTGCCAGCAGCAATGATAGTCGGACAGTACGCGGGGACGAGCAGTACTTC. Translated: CASSNDSRTVRGDEQYF.

The rearrangement uses TRBV15 and TRBJ1-6; D call uncertain. This CDR3 has 15 amino acids. V was clipped by 5 bases and J by 4 bases, with 12 bases between them. Germline lookup yields CDR1 LNHNV and CDR2 YYDKDF (reference sequence). The CDR3 DNA reads as TGTGCCACCAGCCCTAAAGCAGGTTATAATTCACCCCTCCACTTT. Amino acid sequence: CATSPKAGYNSPLHF.

The chain uses TRBV7-6 and TRBJ2-1; 8 bases are a match to TRBD2. J gave up 6 bases and V 5 bases, and 9 bases lay outside the gene matches. This CDR3 region has 15 residues. Germline CDR1 and CDR2: SGHVS and FNYEAQ. Written as DNA, the CDR3 is TGTGCCAGCAGCATAAGGACTAGCTGGGGCAATGAGCAGTTCTTC. Translation gives CASSIRTSWGNEQFF. The full variable domain, its missing parts supplied by reference TRBV7-6 and TRBJ2-1, is GAGVSQSPRYKVTKRGQDVALRCDPISGHVSLYWYRQALGQGPEFLTYFNYEAQQDKSGLPNDRFSAERPEGSISTLTIQRTEQRDSAMYRCASSIRTSWGNEQFFGPGTRLTVL.

The J gene is TRBJ2-7, the V gene TRBV9, with D unclear. The V end lost 0 bases, the J end lost 1 base, and 8 bases lay between the germline ends. Per germline, CDR1 SGDLS and CDR2 YYNGEE. The CDR3 is 14 residues long. CDR3 nucleotides: TGTGCCAGCAGCGTAGGGGTAGCATCCTACGAGCAGTACTTC. Protein sequence: CASSVGVASYEQYF.

The gene calls are TRBV6-6 and TRBJ2-7; tentatively, D is TRBD1 or TRBD2 (5 bases each). V gave up 5 bases and J gave up 3 bases, with 17 bases separating them. CDR3 size: 15 residues. Germline V gene data show CDR1 as MNHNY and CDR2 as SVGAGI (reference sequence). CDR3 DNA sequence: TGTGCCAGCAGTAAGACCGGGACCGTAAACTACGAGCAGTACTTC. Its protein product is CASSKTGTVNYEQYF.

The J gene is TRBJ2-7, the V gene TRBV19; no definite D call. This CDR3 is built from 13 residues. Germline CDR1 reads LNHDA; CDR2 reads SQIVND (reference sequence). Trimming took 3 bases from V and 3 from J, leaving 9 bases between them. The CDR3 is CASSIGMGYEQYF. The CDR3 nucleotides read TGTGCCAGTAGTATTGGTATGGGCTACGAGCAGTACTTC.

This chain uses TRBV20-1 with TRBJ1-1; TRBD1 is a possible D gene (5 bases). This CDR3 has 15 residues. Trimming removed 0 bases at V and 1 base at J, with 12 bases between. The germline gives CDR1 DFQATT, CDR2 SNEGSKA (reference sequence). The CDR3 bases are TGCAGTGCTAGAGATGTGGGGGAGGGGAACACTGAAGCTTTCTTT. It specifies CSARDVGEGNTEAFF.

This chain links TRBV19 with TRBJ2-1; 9 bases agree with TRBD1. The germline CDR1 and CDR2 sequences are LNHDA and SQIVND (reference sequence). The trim removed 3 bases at V and 9 bases at J, leaving 9 bases unmatched. CDR3 size: 15 residues. The CDR3 region is CASSIRQGGYGEQFF. The CDR3 nucleotides are TGTGCCAGTAGTATCCGACAGGGGGGTTACGGTGAGCAGTTCTTC. Variable domain in full (rest from reference TRBV19 and TRBJ2-1): DGGITQSPKYLFRKEGQNVTLSCEQNLNHDAMYWYRQDPGQGLRLIYYSQIVNDFQKGDIAEGYSVSREKKESFPLTVTSAQKNPTAFYLCASSIRQGGYGEQFFGPGTRLTVL.

For this clonotype: Since the CDR3 does not end with the conserved phenylalanine or tryptophan, this likely comes from a read error. The chain employs TRBV6-6 and TRBJ1-5, with 10 bases that match TRBD1. Trimming at V came to 4 bases and at J to 6 bases, leaving 9 bases not matched to a gene. The CDR3 sequence is 16 residues long. Germline CDR1 is MNHNY and CDR2 is SVGAGI (reference sequence). The CDR3 protein is CASSSPDRGATQPQHV. CDR3 coding DNA: TGTGCCAGCAGTTCCCCGGACAGGGGGGCCACTCAGCCCCAGCATGTT.

This clonotype appeared many times. V gene TRBV12-3 or TRBV12-4 combines with J gene TRBJ2-2; TRBD2 is a possible D gene (6 bases). V was shortened by 3 bases and J by 5 bases, with 16 bases between the two germline ends. The CDR3 has 16 residues. The CDR3 spells CASSFSGPRGTGELFF. The DNA for the CDR3 is TGTGCCAGCAGTTTTTCGGGACCCCGGGGGACCGGGGAGCTGTTTTTT.

The DNA for the CDR3 is TGCAGTGCTAGATTCACGGTAGCGGGAGTTCGGGAGCAGTTCTTC. Translating it yields CSARFTVAGVREQFF. The V call is TRBV20-1, the J call TRBJ2-1; 9 bases are shared with TRBD2. Trimming removed 2 bases from V and 10 bases from J; junction bases left unmatched: 12. Per the germline V gene, CDR1 is DFQATT and CDR2 is SNEGSKA (reference sequence). This CDR3 contains 15 residues.

The chain has TRBV10-3 and TRBJ2-5; D may be TRBD1 (6 bases). The CDR3 is made up of 15 amino acids. From germline, CDR1 is ENHRY and CDR2 SYGVKD. V was trimmed by 0 bases and J by 4 bases, leaving 12 bases between them. The DNA of the CDR3 is TGTGCCATCAGTGAGTCGCCAGGGGTGGGAGAGACCCAGTACTTC. It specifies CAISESPGVGETQYF.

This clonotype appeared many times. The V gene is TRBV6-5, the J gene TRBJ1-5; TRBD1 is a possible D gene (5 bases). The V gene's germline CDR1 is MNHEY and CDR2 SVGAGI. The germline V and J ends were trimmed by 5 bases and 0 bases, with 14 bases remaining between them. CDR3 length equals 16 residues. DNA for the CDR3: TGTGCCAGCAGTCCTCAGGGTTGGGGTAGCAATCAGCCCCAGCATTTT. Residues: CASSPQGWGSNQPQHF.

The genes are TRBV13 and TRBJ2-7; D may be TRBD1 or TRBD2 (6 bases each). Germline values: CDR1 PRHDT, CDR2 FYEKMQ (reference sequence). V shed 2 bases and J shed 3 bases, with 11 bases lying between them. CDR3 length: 14 residues. The CDR3 spells CASSLRGVGYEQYF. CDR3 DNA sequence: TGTGCCAGCAGCTTAAGGGGGGTAGGCTACGAGCAGTACTTC.

DNA for the CDR3: TGTGCCAGCAGTCCATCTGGAGACAACGTCCTGACTTTC. This encodes CASSPSGDNVLTF. The chain joins TRBV27 to TRBJ2-6; unclear D gene. V lost 5 bases, J lost 9 bases, and 11 bases lay in between. This CDR3 has 13 residues. CDR1 is MNHEY and CDR2 is SMNVEV in the germline V gene (reference sequence). The entire variable domain, with the rest obtained from reference TRBV27 and TRBJ2-6, is as follows: EAQVTQNPRYLITVTGKKLTVTCSQNMNHEYMSWYRQDPGLGLRQIYYSMNVEVTDKGDVPEGYKVSRKEKRNFPLILESPSPNQTSLYFCASSPSGDNVLTFGAGSRLTVL.

This clonotype was observed a few times. Germline and junction disagree at one end, which may indicate a read error. V gene TRBV14 combines with J gene TRBJ2-3; TRBD2 matches 11 bases. Germline lookup yields CDR1 SGHDN and CDR2 FVKESK. CDR3 length: 15 amino acids. The CDR3 here is CAGSQLAGGIDTQYF. In DNA, the CDR3 is TGTGCCGGCAGCCAGCTAGCGGGAGGAATAGATACGCAGTATTTT.

This chain links TRBV5-1 with TRBJ2-7; 8 positions agree with TRBD1. With V trimmed by 4 bases and J by 2 bases, 8 bases remained unmatched. This CDR3 contains 15 residues. Looked up from germline, CDR1 is SGHRS and CDR2 is YFSETQ. The CDR3 nucleotides are TGCGCCAGCAGCGCGCCGGGACAGGAAACCTACGAGCAGTACTTC. Its translation: CASSAPGQETYEQYF.

On this clonotype: The conserved final phenylalanine or tryptophan is absent from the CDR3, which likely points to a read error. The limits of the CDR3 on the DNA are not certain, so only TCRdb's listed CDR3 is given. V and J are TRBV6-1 and TRBJ2-7. Germline CDR1 MNHNS, CDR2 SASEGT. The CDR3 contains 15 residues when both ends are counted. This CDR3 reads CASSGGSGSLYEQNS.

This clonotype was observed at least ten times. The chain recombines TRBV5-6 with TRBJ1-6; no reliable D call. CDR3 size: 12 residues. Germline V gene lookup returns CDR1 SGHDT and CDR2 YYEEEE. V lost 2 bases and J 4 bases, leaving 1 base between the germline ends. CDR3 residues: CASSLYNSPLHF. The CDR3, as DNA: TGTGCCAGCAGCTTATATAATTCACCCCTCCACTTT.

This clonotype appeared a few times. J is TRBJ2-7 and V is TRBV19, with D possibly being TRBD1 (6 bases). V was shortened by 3 bases and J by 1 base, with 10 bases between the two germline ends. Germline lookup yields CDR1 LNHDA and CDR2 SQIVND (reference sequence). This CDR3 has 14 amino acids. The DNA of the CDR3 is TGTGCCAGTAGTATTGCGGACAGTTCCTACGAGCAGTACTTC. Residues: CASSIADSSYEQYF. Using reference TRBV19 and TRBJ2-7 for the parts outside the CDR3, the full variable domain is DGGITQSPKYLFRKEGQNVTLSCEQNLNHDAMYWYRQDPGQGLRLIYYSQIVNDFQKGDIAEGYSVSREKKESFPLTVTSAQKNPTAFYLCASSIADSSYEQYFGPGTRLTVT.

This clonotype has just one count. The junction departs from the called germline gene at one end, perhaps through a read error. This sequence joins TRBV4-3 and TRBJ2-1; D possibly corresponds to TRBD1 (6 bases). There are 15 residues in the CDR3. CDR1 is LGHNA, CDR2 YSLEER, per germline. The CDR3 DNA sequence: TGCGCCAGCAGCCAAGGGACAGCCCTCTACAATGAGCAGCTCTTC. Its protein is CASSQGTALYNEQLF.